Each of the 10 T cell receptor beta chains below was sequenced from the same sample in a study of blood T cell repertoires in COVID-19. Assay used: immunoSEQ multiplex PCR; TCRdb lists only in-frame clones, some missing. The sample comprises roughly 380,000 clones, roughly 77% of which are singletons, and about 1.2% rests with the top ten. The sequenced sample consisted of peripheral blood. These receptors were collected from a human donor with acute or convalescent COVID-19. The donor label of this sample is uncertain.

V is TRBV6-6 and J is TRBJ1-3; D gene unclear. CDR3 length: 13 residues. Trimming shortened V by 7 bases and J by 1 base, and 8 bases separated the two germline ends. In germline, CDR1 is MNHNY, CDR2 SVGAGI (reference sequence). This chain's CDR3 is CASKYGSGNTIYF. The CDR3 DNA sequence: TGTGCCAGCAAGTACGGGTCTGGAAACACCATATATTTT.

The chain links TRBV15 to TRBJ1-1, with D unresolved. V was cut by 2 bases and J by 3 bases, with 7 bases left in between. Germline CDR1 is LNHNV and CDR2 is YYDKDF (reference sequence). This CDR3 has 13 amino acids. Here the CDR3 DNA reads TGTGCCACCAGCAGATGGTTAGACACTGAAGCTTTCTTT. This codes for CATSRWLDTEAFF.

The chain uses TRBV18 and TRBJ1-2; perhaps TRBD1 as D (6 bases). The CDR3 is 15 residues long. V lost 5 bases, J lost 8 bases, and 21 bases lay in between. Germline lookup yields CDR1 KGHSH and CDR2 LQKENI. CDR3 nucleotide sequence: TGTGCCAGCTCATCAGGGGTAAGGCCGACCAGAGGCTACACCTTC. Translation gives CASSSGVRPTRGYTF. Full variable domain (rest looked up from reference TRBV18 and TRBJ1-2): NAGVMQNPRHLVRRRGQEARLRCSPMKGHSHVYWYRQLPEEGLKFMVYLQKENIIDESGMPKERFSAEFPKEGPSILRIQQVVRGDSAAYFCASSSGVRPTRGYTFGSGTRLTVV.

This clone was recorded once. CDR3 sequence (DNA): TGTGCCAGCACCTCAGGTGGGACAGATAAATATAGCAATCAGCCCCAGCATTTT. Its translation: CASTSGGTDKYSNQPQHF. The V gene is TRBV28, the J gene TRBJ1-5; 7 bases map to TRBD1. After removal of 7 bases from V and 0 bases from J, the junction contained 15 bases not matched to a gene. This CDR3 region has 18 residues. The germline V gene encodes CDR1 MDHEN and CDR2 SYDVKM.

The chain carries TRBV6-5 and TRBJ2-5; TRBD1 is a possible D gene (6 bases). The length of the CDR3 is 15 residues. The V end lost 5 bases, the J end lost 5 bases, and 18 bases lay between the germline ends. Germline V gene data show CDR1 as MNHEY and CDR2 as SVGAGI. For the CDR3, the DNA is TGTGCCAGCAGTAGAAACCCCAGGGGCGGCGAGACCCAGTACTTC. Its protein is CASSRNPRGGETQYF.

J is TRBJ2-5 and V is TRBV30; D is possibly TRBD2 (6 bases). This CDR3 has 12 amino acids. The germline gives CDR1 GTSNPN, CDR2 SVGIG (reference sequence). Trimming took off 5 bases at V and 5 bases at J, with 12 bases between the two ends. CDR3 coding DNA: TGTGCCTGGGACGGAGGGACGGAGACCCAGTACTTC. Protein product: CAWDGGTETQYF.

The chain is built from TRBV6-5 and TRBJ1-2, with D unresolved. CDR3 length: 12 amino acids. In germline, CDR1 is MNHEY, CDR2 SVGAGI. V dropped 4 bases and J dropped 4 bases, with 7 bases sitting between them. CDR3 DNA sequence: TGTGCCAGCAGTTCACAATTCTATGGCTACACCTTC. Its protein is CASSSQFYGYTF.

The V gene is TRBV5-5, the J gene TRBJ1-1, with 9 bases aligning to TRBD1. The CDR3 is made up of 18 amino acids. V dropped 4 bases and J dropped 4; count of bases not matched to a gene: 17. Germline V gene sequence: CDR1 SGHKS, CDR2 YYEKEE (reference sequence). The CDR3 DNA reads as TGTGCCAGCAGCGAACGTTTACAGGGGGCGCGAAGAGGCACTGAAGCTTTCTTT. This sequence encodes CASSERLQGARRGTEAFF.

The chain's CDR3 is CASSLVQATEAFF. For the CDR3, the DNA is TGTGCCAGCAGCTTGGTACAGGCAACTGAAGCTTTCTTT. The rearrangement joins TRBV5-5 to TRBJ1-1, with a weak D call TRBD1 (5 bases). The length of the CDR3 is 13 residues. Germline loops: CDR1 SGHKS, CDR2 YYEKEE (reference sequence). V lost 0 bases to trimming and J lost 5 bases, with 8 bases between them.

The V gene is TRBV2, the J gene TRBJ1-1; possible D gene TRBD1, 5 bases. The CDR3 is 16 amino acids. V gave up 3 bases and J gave up 1 base, with 15 bases separating them. CDR1 is SNHLY and CDR2 is FYNNEI in the germline V gene. CDR3 sequence: CASSEGDSWENTEAFF. The CDR3 DNA follows: TGTGCCAGCAGTGAGGGGGACTCTTGGGAGAACACTGAAGCTTTCTTT.